The 24 T cell receptor beta chains presented below share a single source sample, sequenced in a study of T cell changes during pregnancy in multiple sclerosis. The data were produced by immunoSEQ multiplex PCR, yet TCRdb's version contains in-frame clones alone and is incomplete. The sample shows about 71,000 clones, 90% to 95% of them seen only once. Sample: CD8+ T cells from peripheral blood mononuclear cells, taken before pregnancy. The source is a female donor with multiple sclerosis, enrolled in a pregnancy study.

The genes are TRBV10-1 and TRBJ1-2; D unclear. This CDR3 contains 13 residues. CDR1 is WNHNN, CDR2 SYGVQD, per germline (reference sequence). Between the trimmed V and J ends, which lost 0 bases and 3 bases, there was a span of 5 bases. The CDR3 spells CASSESGDYGYTF. The CDR3 region has the DNA TGCGCCAGCAGTGAGTCCGGGGACTATGGCTACACCTTC.

This chain links TRBV13 with TRBJ2-2; 8 bases align to TRBD2. The CDR3 has 17 residues. The junction had 10 bases not matched to a gene; V was cut back by 3 bases and J by 4 bases. Germline V gene sequence: CDR1 PRHDT, CDR2 FYEKMQ (reference sequence). CDR3 amino acids: CASSFDPGLGATGELFF. The CDR3 nucleotides are TGTGCCAGCAGCTTCGACCCGGGACTAGGAGCCACCGGGGAGCTGTTTTTT.

V usage is TRBV5-1 and J usage is TRBJ2-1; a weak D match, TRBD1 (5 bases). Per germline, CDR1 SGHRS and CDR2 YFSETQ. CDR3 length: 14 amino acids. Trimming pared 3 bases from V and 3 bases from J, leaving 10 bases between. The CDR3 loop reads CASSSSDSYNEQFF. CDR3 DNA: TGCGCCAGCAGCTCTTCTGACAGCTACAATGAGCAGTTCTTC. Drawing the rest from reference TRBV5-1 and TRBJ2-1, the complete variable domain is KAGVTQTPRYLIKTRGQQVTLSCSPISGHRSVSWYQQTPGQGLQFLFEYFSETQRNKGNFPGRFSGRQFSNSRSEMNVSTLELGDSALYLCASSSSDSYNEQFFGPGTRLTVL.

The genes are TRBV9 and TRBJ2-3; tentatively, D is TRBD2 (6 bases). This CDR3 has 16 residues. Trimming cost V 0 bases and J 0 bases, with 11 bases left between them. Germline V CDR1 and CDR2: SGDLS, YYNGEE. The CDR3 loop reads CASSVEVGGSTDTQYF. In DNA form, the CDR3 reads TGTGCCAGCAGCGTAGAGGTGGGGGGAAGCACAGATACGCAGTATTTT. The whole variable domain, filled in from reference TRBV9 and TRBJ2-3, reads DSGVTQTPKHLITATGQRVTLRCSPRSGDLSVYWYQQSLDQGLQFLIQYYNGEERAKGNILERFSAQQFPDLHSELNLSSLELGDSALYFCASSVEVGGSTDTQYFGPGTRLTVL.

This chain uses TRBV7-8 with TRBJ1-5; D is uncertain. Trimming removed 5 bases from V and 4 bases from J, with 9 bases in between. The V gene's germline CDR1 is SGHVS and CDR2 FQNEAQ. CDR3 length: 13 residues. The CDR3, as DNA: TGTGCCAGCAGCCCCGCTGCGAATCAGCCCCAGCATTTT. Its protein product is CASSPAANQPQHF.

The chain employs TRBV6-1 and TRBJ1-4; TRBD1 aligns across 8 bases. Germline CDR1 MNHNS, CDR2 SASEGT. Germline trimming cut 4 bases from V and 1 base from J; bases unmatched to any gene: 5. CDR3 length: 16 residues. The CDR3 here is CASSGQGTLTNEKLFF. The CDR3, as DNA: TGTGCCAGCAGTGGACAGGGGACACTAACTAATGAAAAACTGTTTTTT.

This rearrangement joins TRBV25-1 to TRBJ1-2; D gene ambiguous. This CDR3 comprises 14 residues. In germline, CDR1 is MGHDK, CDR2 SYGVNS. The germline V and J ends were trimmed by 0 bases and 1 base, with 6 bases remaining between them. CDR3 region: CASSEYHGNYGYTF. The CDR3 DNA sequence: TGTGCCAGCAGTGAATATCACGGTAACTATGGCTACACCTTC.

This chain joins TRBV27 and TRBJ2-6; 8 bases agree with TRBD2. The CDR3 length is 16 residues. V lost 9 bases to trimming and J lost 0 bases; unmatched junction nucleotides: 7. Germline V gene sequence: CDR1 MNHEY, CDR2 SMNVEV (reference sequence). Here the CDR3 DNA reads TGTGCCAGAAACCCGGGGGGGAGCTCTGGGGCCAACGTCCTGACTTTC. Protein: CARNPGGSSGANVLTF.

CDR3 bases: TGTGCCACCAGCAGCCCTCCTAGGCAAGAGACCCAGTACTTC. Residues: CATSSPPRQETQYF. The chain couples TRBV15 to TRBJ2-5; no reliable D call. This CDR3 is 14 amino acids long. Trimming took off 3 bases at V and 2 bases at J, with 10 bases between the two ends. Germline V gene lookup returns CDR1 LNHNV and CDR2 YYDKDF (reference sequence). The full variable domain, in which reference TRBV15 and TRBJ2-5 provide the parts outside the CDR3, is DAMVIQNPRYQVTQFGKPVTLSCSQTLNHNVMYWYQQKSSQAPKLLFHYYDKDFNNEADTPDNFQSRRPNTSFCFLDIRSPGLGDTAMYLCATSSPPRQETQYFGPGTRLLVL.

The V and J genes are TRBV15 and TRBJ1-3; D not resolved. Germline CDR1 reads LNHNV; CDR2 reads YYDKDF (reference sequence). CDR3 length: 15 amino acids. Trimming left V 0 bases short and J 3 bases short, with 9 bases between. The CDR3 protein is CATSRDRRVGNTIYF. CDR3 in DNA: TGTGCCACCAGCAGAGATCGGCGGGTTGGAAACACCATATATTTT.

The rearrangement uses TRBV5-6 and TRBJ2-7; D gene ambiguous. Germline V CDR1 and CDR2: SGHDT, YYEEEE. V lost 3 bases, J lost 0 bases, and 10 bases lay in between. The CDR3 is 14 residues long. CDR3 sequence reads: CASSSDTSSYEQYF. The CDR3 DNA reads TGTGCCAGCAGCTCTGACACCAGCTCCTACGAGCAGTACTTC.

The chain links TRBV6-4 to TRBJ1-2; D may be TRBD1 (5 bases). With 0 bases removed from V and 6 bases from J, the gap between germline ends came to 11 bases. Germline-derived CDR1 and CDR2 are MRHNA and SNTAGT. The CDR3 has 14 residues. The chain's CDR3 is CASSDSPGGDGYTF. The CDR3 bases are TGTGCCAGCAGTGACTCACCGGGGGGGGATGGCTACACCTTC.

V is TRBV15 and J is TRBJ2-2, with D maybe TRBD1 (6 bases). Trimming took 4 bases from V and 1 from J, leaving 10 bases between them. The CDR3 is 15 amino acids. Germline CDR1 is LNHNV and CDR2 is YYDKDF (reference sequence). CDR3 loop: CATSTWTVNTGELFF. The CDR3 region has the DNA TGTGCCACCAGCACCTGGACAGTGAACACCGGGGAGCTGTTTTTT.

This clone was counted a few times. The chain employs TRBV11-2 and TRBJ1-1; D not certain. Trimming took off 2 bases at V and 3 bases at J, with 7 bases between the two ends. This CDR3 is built from 13 residues. The germline V gene encodes CDR1 SGHAT and CDR2 FQNNGV. CDR3 DNA sequence: TGTGCCAGCAGCTTATGGGCAGACACTGAAGCTTTCTTT. This translates into CASSLWADTEAFF.

The CDR3: CASSPRLAVNTGELFF. The CDR3, as DNA: TGTGCCAGCAGCCCGAGACTAGCGGTGAACACCGGGGAGCTGTTTTTT. The chain carries TRBV7-6 and TRBJ2-2, with 9 bases matching TRBD2. The CDR3 runs to 16 residues. The germline gives CDR1 SGHVS, CDR2 FNYEAQ. The junction had 5 bases not matched to a gene; V was cut back by 5 bases and J by 1 base.

The chain employs TRBV15 and TRBJ2-7; TRBD1 might be the D (6 bases). V was pared by 5 bases and J by 6 bases, with 32 bases between. This CDR3 is 19 amino acids long. In germline, CDR1 is LNHNV, CDR2 YYDKDF (reference sequence). CDR3 loop: CATSPLGRGITGIPGEQYF. The CDR3 nucleotides are TGTGCCACCAGCCCGCTCGGGCGAGGGATTACAGGGATACCCGGCGAGCAGTACTTC.

The chain has TRBV2 and TRBJ1-2; TRBD1 might be the D (5 bases). The CDR3 has 15 residues. Between the trimmed V and J ends, which lost 0 bases and 3 bases, there was a span of 11 bases. Germline CDR1 is SNHLY and CDR2 is FYNNEI. CDR3 sequence reads: CASSEATATYYGYTF. The CDR3 region has the DNA TGTGCCAGCAGTGAAGCGACAGCTACTTACTATGGCTACACCTTC. Complete variable domain (other parts from reference TRBV2 and TRBJ1-2): EPEVTQTPSHQVTQMGQEVILRCVPISNHLYFYWYRQILGQKVEFLVSFYNNEISEKSEIFDDQFSVERPDGSNFTLKIRSTKLEDSAMYFCASSEATATYYGYTFGSGTRLTVV.

The chain couples TRBV7-6 to TRBJ2-7, with 8 bases aligning to TRBD2. Germline CDR1 SGHVS, CDR2 FNYEAQ. The trim removed 7 bases at V and 2 bases at J, leaving 10 bases unmatched. This CDR3 contains 15 residues. The CDR3 loop reads CASNSGGGGPYEQYF. As DNA, the CDR3 is TGTGCCAGCAACTCAGGTGGCGGGGGGCCCTACGAGCAGTACTTC.

This clone showed up just a few times. In nucleotides, the CDR3 is TGTGCCAGCAGTGGGGGGGGCGGGGGATCCTACAATGAGCAGTTCTTC. Protein product: CASSGGGGGSYNEQFF. This rearrangement joins TRBV6-4 to TRBJ2-1; tentative D call: TRBD2 (7 bases). V dropped 4 bases and J dropped 1 base, with 14 bases sitting between them. The CDR3 is 16 residues long. Germline V gene lookup returns CDR1 MRHNA and CDR2 SNTAGT.

The rearrangement joins TRBV6-6 to TRBJ2-5; D possibly corresponds to TRBD1 (5 bases). The CDR3 contains 16 residues. Germline V gene data show CDR1 as MNHNY and CDR2 as SVGAGI (reference sequence). V was shortened by 0 bases and J by 5 bases, with 16 bases between the two germline ends. The CDR3 region is CASSYSSFRDLETQYF. The CDR3 nucleotides are TGTGCCAGCAGTTACTCTTCATTCAGGGATCTGGAGACCCAGTACTTC.

V usage is TRBV5-5 and J usage is TRBJ2-7; D gene uncertain. Trimming stripped 4 bases from V and 3 bases from J, with 8 bases between. CDR3 length: 12 residues. Germline CDR1 is SGHKS and CDR2 is YYEKEE (reference sequence). The CDR3 spells CASSGPHYEQYF. DNA of the CDR3: TGTGCCAGCAGCGGCCCCCACTACGAGCAGTACTTC.

The chain carries TRBV5-1 and TRBJ2-3; TRBD2 matches 7 bases. V trimming: 0 bases; J trimming: 0 bases; junction bases outside the gene matches: 10. The CDR3 is made up of 18 amino acids. The germline gives CDR1 SGHRS, CDR2 YFSETQ. CDR3 nucleotides: TGCGCCAGCAGCTTGGCCACGGTGGTGGGGGGGAGCACAGATACGCAGTATTTT. It specifies CASSLATVVGGSTDTQYF. The entire variable domain, with the rest obtained from reference TRBV5-1 and TRBJ2-3, is as follows: KAGVTQTPRYLIKTRGQQVTLSCSPISGHRSVSWYQQTPGQGLQFLFEYFSETQRNKGNFPGRFSGRQFSNSRSEMNVSTLELGDSALYLCASSLATVVGGSTDTQYFGPGTRLTVL.

The rearrangement uses TRBV6-6 and TRBJ2-7, with D perhaps TRBD1 (6 bases). The CDR3 spans 13 residues. Germline V gene sequence: CDR1 MNHNY, CDR2 SVGAGI (reference sequence). Trimming pared 8 bases from V and 3 bases from J, leaving 14 bases between. The CDR3 is CASCPEGVYEQYF. The CDR3 DNA follows: TGTGCCAGCTGTCCCGAGGGGGTCTACGAGCAGTACTTC.

There are a few counts of this clone. The V gene is TRBV27, the J gene TRBJ1-1, with a tentative D call TRBD1 (5 bases). The V gene's germline CDR1 is MNHEY and CDR2 SMNVEV (reference sequence). This CDR3 is 13 amino acids long. V shed 5 bases and J shed 4 bases, with 11 bases lying between them. CDR3 region: CASSPSGFTEAFF. CDR3 sequence (DNA): TGTGCCAGCAGTCCATCAGGGTTCACTGAAGCTTTCTTT.